One sample yielded the 22 T cell receptor beta chains listed below, sequenced in a study of T-cell memory formation after mild COVID-19. TCRdb re-called the 5' RACE reads through MiXCR, storing one row per CDR3 protein. The sample shows about 390,000 distinct CDR3 sequences, around a sixth of them seen only once. What was sequenced was PBMCs or a T cell subset sorted from them (not recorded which). The receptors shown here come from a man in his late teens or twenties who had mild COVID-19 (a few samples of this study predate the infection). Cell type and time point are not known.

J is TRBJ2-3 and V is TRBV7-2; D is perhaps TRBD2 (6 bases). The CDR3 extends over 17 amino acids. V shed 4 bases and J shed 2 bases, with 19 bases lying between them. Germline V lookup: CDR1 SGHTA, CDR2 FQGNSA. Here the CDR3 DNA reads TGTGCCAGCAGCTCCCCTCGCCGCGGGGCCCCCACAGATACGCAGTATTTT. This encodes CASSSPRRGAPTDTQYF. Full variable domain (remainder filled in from reference TRBV7-2 and TRBJ2-3): GAGVSQSPSNKVTEKGKDVELRCDPISGHTALYWYRQSLGQGLEFLIYFQGNSAPDKSGLPSDRFSAERTGGSVSTLTIQRTQQEDSAVYLCASSSPRRGAPTDTQYFGPGTRLTVL.

The chain recombines TRBV18 with TRBJ2-7; 9 bases line up with TRBD2. With V trimmed by 1 base and J by 2 bases, 12 bases remained unmatched. Germline V gives CDR1 KGHSH, CDR2 LQKENI. The CDR3 runs 18 residues. Written as DNA, the CDR3 is TGTGCCAGCTCACCACGGCCCGCGGGGGGGGCGGAAGCCTACGAGCAGTACTTC. Translated, it gives CASSPRPAGGAEAYEQYF.

The V gene is TRBV19, the J gene TRBJ2-2; D is ambiguous. The CDR3 consists of 15 residues. CDR1 is LNHDA, CDR2 SQIVND, per germline (reference sequence). V lost 4 bases, J lost 0 bases, and 9 bases lay in between. As DNA, the CDR3 is TGTGCCAGTAGTACCACTACCACGAACACCGGGGAGCTGTTTTTT. It is translated as CASSTTTTNTGELFF.

The J gene is TRBJ2-5, the V gene TRBV7-6; TRBD1 agrees at 7 bases. Per the germline V gene, CDR1 is SGHVS and CDR2 is FNYEAQ. V lost 5 bases and J lost 2; bases outside the gene matches: 8. The CDR3 sequence is 15 residues long. CDR3 sequence (DNA): TGTGCCAGCAGCCTACGACAGGGATTTCAAGAGACCCAGTACTTC. It translates to CASSLRQGFQETQYF.

This chain connects TRBV6-2 or TRBV6-3 to TRBJ2-7; weak D call: TRBD1 (5 bases). The length of the CDR3 is 14 residues. Trimming removed 7 bases from V and 1 base from J, with 14 bases in between. Germline CDR1 reads MNHEY; CDR2 reads SVGEGT. CDR3 sequence (DNA): TGTGCCAGCACCCAGGGATACGAGTCCTACGAGCAGTACTTC. Translation gives CASTQGYESYEQYF.

The CDR3 protein is CARKGGEETQYF. CDR3 DNA: TGTGCCAGGAAGGGGGGGGAAGAGACCCAGTACTTC. The chain employs TRBV2 and TRBJ2-5; maybe TRBD2 (7 bases). CDR1 is SNHLY, CDR2 FYNNEI, per germline. The CDR3 covers 12 residues. Trimming shortened V by 9 bases and J by 3 bases, and 11 bases separated the two germline ends.

The CDR3 region has the DNA TGTGCCAGCAGCTTAGACAGGCTAACCTCCTACGAGCAGTACGTC. Translation gives CASSLDRLTSYEQYV. The V and J genes are TRBV6-5 and TRBJ2-7; D perhaps matches TRBD1 (6 bases). There are 15 residues in the CDR3. V lost 6 bases and J 0 bases, leaving 15 bases between the germline ends. Germline V gene lookup returns CDR1 MNHEY and CDR2 SVGAGI.

This clonotype was found many times. This sequence joins TRBV12-3 or TRBV12-4 and TRBJ2-5; D perhaps matches TRBD2 (6 bases). Trimming took 2 bases from V and 0 from J, leaving 7 bases between them. CDR3 length: 14 residues. Written as DNA, the CDR3 is TGTGCCAGCAGTTTACTAGCGCACCAAGAGACCCAGTACTTC. This gives the protein CASSLLAHQETQYF.

This clonotype occurred a few times. The chain links TRBV20-1 to TRBJ2-3; 12 positions match TRBD2. J lost 6 bases, V lost 3 bases, and 4 bases had no gene match. Germline V gene sequence: CDR1 DFQATT, CDR2 SNEGSKA (reference sequence). The CDR3 covers 14 residues. CDR3 DNA: TGCAGTGCTAGTCCTAGCGGGGGGGCGGATACGCAGTATTTT. This codes for CSASPSGGADTQYF.

This clonotype was seen a few times. This sequence joins TRBV7-9 and TRBJ1-5; 8 bases agree with TRBD1. The V gene end was trimmed by 5 bases and the J gene end by 7 bases; junction bases not matched to a gene: 7. CDR1 SEHNR and CDR2 FQNEAQ come from the germline V gene (reference sequence). This CDR3 is 14 amino acids long. CDR3 amino acids: CASSEDRVNQPQHF. CDR3 nucleotide sequence: TGTGCCAGCAGCGAGGACAGGGTGAACCAGCCCCAGCATTTT.

The chain combines TRBV11-1 with TRBJ1-1; 9 bases map to TRBD1. The CDR3 contains 13 residues. CDR1 is SGHAT and CDR2 is FQDESV in the germline V gene (reference sequence). V dropped 6 bases and J dropped 7; count of bases not matched to a gene: 6. CDR3 loop: CASRGQGIDEAFF. CDR3 sequence (DNA): TGTGCCAGCAGGGGACAGGGTATTGATGAAGCTTTCTTT.

This clonotype was found a few times. The CDR3 nucleotides are TGTGCCAGCAGTTTTTTGGCCAAGACTGAAGCTTTCTTT. Its translation: CASSFLAKTEAFF. The chain carries TRBV6-2 or TRBV6-3 and TRBJ1-1; unclear D gene. Between the trimmed V and J ends, which lost 4 bases and 5 bases, there was a span of 11 bases. The germline V gene has CDR1 MNHEY and CDR2 SVGEGT. This CDR3 has 13 residues.

There are a few counts of this clonotype. This chain links TRBV9 with TRBJ2-1; D ambiguous. V was shortened by 4 bases and J by 3 bases, with 14 bases between the two germline ends. From germline, CDR1 is SGDLS and CDR2 YYNGEE. The CDR3 covers 15 residues. The CDR3 here is CASSSRRTSYNEQFF. CDR3 bases: TGTGCCAGCAGCTCCCGGCGGACGAGCTACAATGAGCAGTTCTTC.

This clonotype was recorded a few times. The chain is built from TRBV4-3 and TRBJ2-5; D unclear. Looked up from germline, CDR1 is LGHNA and CDR2 is YSLEER. Trimming cost V 0 bases and J 2 bases, with 19 bases left between them. The CDR3 is 18 residues long. The CDR3: CASSQDFRAAVFQETQYF. The CDR3, as DNA: TGCGCCAGCAGCCAAGATTTTAGGGCCGCCGTTTTTCAAGAGACCCAGTACTTC.

This clonotype was detected only a few times. This chain uses TRBV29-1 with TRBJ1-1, with a weak D call TRBD1 (5 bases). Trimming pared 3 bases from V and 2 bases from J, leaving 13 bases between. Germline CDR1 reads SQVTM; CDR2 reads ANQGSEA. This CDR3 is 14 amino acids long. CDR3 sequence: CSVDHYGGNTEAFF. The DNA of the CDR3 is TGCAGCGTTGACCATTATGGGGGTAACACTGAAGCTTTCTTT.

This clonotype appeared many times. V is TRBV5-1 and J is TRBJ2-2, with TRBD1 identical over 7 bases. Germline lookup yields CDR1 SGHRS and CDR2 YFSETQ. The CDR3 has 15 residues. V dropped 1 base and J dropped 4; count of bases not matched to a gene: 4. The CDR3, as DNA: TGCGCCAGCAGCTTGAGGACAGGAGCCACCGGGGAGCTGTTTTTT. Translated: CASSLRTGATGELFF.

The rearrangement uses TRBV3-2 and TRBJ2-2; no check of the table's D call, TRBD1, against the DNA was made. TRBV3-2 is given as a pseudogene. The CDR3 spans 15 residues. CDR3 DNA: TGTGCCAGCAGCCAAGTCCGGGAATCCACCGGGGAGCTGTTTTTT. Its protein product is CASSQVRESTGELFF.

Only a few counts were recorded for this clonotype. This chain uses TRBV5-1 with TRBJ2-1; 10 bases fit TRBD1. V lost 0 bases and J lost 7; bases outside the gene matches: 7. Per the germline V gene, CDR1 is SGHRS and CDR2 is YFSETQ. This CDR3 is built from 16 residues. The CDR3 DNA is TGCGCCAGCAGCTTGGAGGGACAGGGGATTTGGAATGAGCAGTTCTTC. It yields the protein CASSLEGQGIWNEQFF.

This clonotype was seen more than once but under ten times. The germline gene is not matched at one end of the junction; a read error may be the cause. The V and J genes are TRBV4-3 and TRBJ2-1; D remains ambiguous. Germline V gene sequence: CDR1 LGHNA, CDR2 YSLEER. The CDR3 runs to 13 residues. This CDR3 is CASSQDSSNEQFF. The DNA of the CDR3 is TGCGCCAGCAGCCAAGATTCCTCCAATGAGCAGTTCTTC.

The chain joins TRBV7-6 to TRBJ2-4; TRBD2 agrees at 14 bases. J was trimmed by 2 bases and V by 4 bases; bases with no gene match: 7. The CDR3 has 18 amino acids. Looked up from germline, CDR1 is SGHVS and CDR2 is FNYEAQ. Here the CDR3 DNA reads TGTGCCAGCAGCTGTGAGGGACTAGCGGGGGAAACCAAAAACATTCAGTACTTC. Its protein is CASSCEGLAGETKNIQYF.

This clonotype was found many times. The chain is built from TRBV5-1 and TRBJ2-5; possibly TRBD1 for D (6 bases). The V and J ends lost 0 bases and 4 bases respectively, with 10 bases between them. The V gene's germline CDR1 is SGHRS and CDR2 YFSETQ. This CDR3 comprises 14 residues. The CDR3 DNA is TGCGCCAGCAGCTTGGGGGGGCCGGTAGAGACCCAGTACTTC. Its translation: CASSLGGPVETQYF.

This clonotype was seen more than once but under ten times. The chain joins TRBV27 to TRBJ2-7; 8 bases match TRBD1. There are 14 residues in the CDR3. Germline V gene sequence: CDR1 MNHEY, CDR2 SMNVEV (reference sequence). Trimming took 3 bases from V and 2 from J; bases not matched to a gene: 3. CDR3 sequence (DNA): TGTGCCAGCAGTTTCAGGGGGCTTACCTACGAGCAGTACTTC. Residues: CASSFRGLTYEQYF.